This T cell receptor (beta chain) was sequenced in a study of blood T cell repertoires in COVID-19. About the research overall: From the United States, Italy and Spain came samples of acute and convalescent COVID-19.

The method was immunoSEQ multiplex PCR; TCRdb's version includes in-frame clones alone and lacks a portion of them. The repertoire holds 150,000 to 200,000 clones, roughly 84% seen once, with 9.8% in the top ten. Trimming removed 2 bases from V and 8 bases from J; junction bases left unmatched: 5. Germline V gene sequence: CDR1 SGHTA, CDR2 FQGTGA. This CDR3 is 15 amino acids long. The sequence derives from a woman of 80 years or more with acute or convalescent COVID-19. This chain joins TRBV7-3 and TRBJ1-6, with 8 positions matching TRBD1. Material: peripheral blood. In nucleotides, the CDR3 is TGTGCCAGCAGCTTATGGTCAGGGGGCGATTCACCCCTCCACTTT. Translating gives CASSLWSGGDSPLHF.